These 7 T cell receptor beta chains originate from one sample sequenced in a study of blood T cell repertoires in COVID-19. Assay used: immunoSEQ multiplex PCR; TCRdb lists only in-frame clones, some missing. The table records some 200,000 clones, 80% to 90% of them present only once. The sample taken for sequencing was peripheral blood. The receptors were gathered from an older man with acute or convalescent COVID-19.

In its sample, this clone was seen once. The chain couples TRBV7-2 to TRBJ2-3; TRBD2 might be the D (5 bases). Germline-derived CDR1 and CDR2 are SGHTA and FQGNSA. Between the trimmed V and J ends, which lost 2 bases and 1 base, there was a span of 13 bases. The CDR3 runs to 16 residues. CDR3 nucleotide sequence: TGTGCCAGCAGCTTATGGGTGGGGAGCGGCACAGATACGCAGTATTTT. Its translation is CASSLWVGSGTDTQYF.

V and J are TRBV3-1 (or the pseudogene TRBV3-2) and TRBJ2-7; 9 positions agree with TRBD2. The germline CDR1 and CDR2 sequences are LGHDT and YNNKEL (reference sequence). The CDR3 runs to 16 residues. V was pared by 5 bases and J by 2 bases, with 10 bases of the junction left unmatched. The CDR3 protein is CASSAILAGVPYEQYF. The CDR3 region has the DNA TGTGCCAGCAGCGCCATACTAGCGGGTGTACCCTACGAGCAGTACTTC.

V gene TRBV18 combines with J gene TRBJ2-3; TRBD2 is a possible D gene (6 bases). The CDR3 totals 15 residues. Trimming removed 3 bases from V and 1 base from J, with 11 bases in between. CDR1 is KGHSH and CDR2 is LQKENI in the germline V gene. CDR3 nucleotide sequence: TGTGCCAGCTCACCGGGACTGGGCGGCACAGATACGCAGTATTTT. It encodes CASSPGLGGTDTQYF.

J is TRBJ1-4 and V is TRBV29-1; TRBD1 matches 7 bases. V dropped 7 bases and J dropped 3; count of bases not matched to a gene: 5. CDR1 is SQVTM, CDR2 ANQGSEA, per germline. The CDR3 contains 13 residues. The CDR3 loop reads CSANRGSNEKLFF. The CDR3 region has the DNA TGCAGCGCGAACAGGGGCTCTAATGAAAAACTGTTTTTT.

CDR3 amino acids: CASSLWGDYFIRDTGELFF. The CDR3 DNA reads TGTGCCAGCAGCTTATGGGGGGACTATTTTATTCGGGACACCGGGGAGCTGTTTTTT. The chain recombines TRBV7-3 with TRBJ2-2, with TRBD2 matching 7 bases. V shed 2 bases, J shed 3 bases, and the junction held 15 bases outside the gene matches. CDR3 length: 19 amino acids. Germline values: CDR1 SGHTA, CDR2 FQGTGA.

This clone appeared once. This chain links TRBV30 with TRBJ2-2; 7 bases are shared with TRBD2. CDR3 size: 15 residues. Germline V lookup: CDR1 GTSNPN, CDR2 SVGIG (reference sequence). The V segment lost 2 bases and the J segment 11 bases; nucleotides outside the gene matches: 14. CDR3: CAWSSPSRAGLELFF. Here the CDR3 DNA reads TGTGCCTGGAGTTCGCCCTCAAGAGCGGGACTAGAGCTGTTTTTT.

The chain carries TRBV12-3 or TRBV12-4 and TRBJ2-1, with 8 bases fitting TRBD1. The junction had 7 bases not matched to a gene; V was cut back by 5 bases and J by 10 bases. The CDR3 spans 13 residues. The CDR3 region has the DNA TGTGCCAGCAGTCCTGGACAGGGCGGCGAGCAGTTCTTC. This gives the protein CASSPGQGGEQFF.